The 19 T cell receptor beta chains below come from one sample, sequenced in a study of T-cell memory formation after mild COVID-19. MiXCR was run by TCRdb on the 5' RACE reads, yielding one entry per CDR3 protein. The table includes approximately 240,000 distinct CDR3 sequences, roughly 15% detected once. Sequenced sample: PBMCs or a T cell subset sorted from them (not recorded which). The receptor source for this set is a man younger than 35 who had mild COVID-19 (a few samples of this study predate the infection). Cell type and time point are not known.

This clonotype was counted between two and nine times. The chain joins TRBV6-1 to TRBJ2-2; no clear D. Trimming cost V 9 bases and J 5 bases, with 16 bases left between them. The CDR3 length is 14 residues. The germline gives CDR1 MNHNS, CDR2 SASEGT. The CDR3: CASRDPGLTGELFF. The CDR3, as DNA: TGTGCCAGTAGAGATCCCGGGTTGACCGGGGAGCTGTTTTTT.

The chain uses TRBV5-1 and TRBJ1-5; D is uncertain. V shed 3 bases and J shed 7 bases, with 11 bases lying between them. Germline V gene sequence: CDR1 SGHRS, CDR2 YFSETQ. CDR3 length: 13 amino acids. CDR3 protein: CASSSLTGQPQHF. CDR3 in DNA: TGCGCCAGCAGCTCCTTAACCGGACAGCCCCAGCATTTT.

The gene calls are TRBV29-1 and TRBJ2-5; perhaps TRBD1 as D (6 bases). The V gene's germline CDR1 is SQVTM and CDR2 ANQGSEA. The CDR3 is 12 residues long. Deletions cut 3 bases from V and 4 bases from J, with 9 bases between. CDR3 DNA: TGCAGCGTTGATAGGGGGTCAGAGACCCAGTACTTC. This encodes CSVDRGSETQYF.

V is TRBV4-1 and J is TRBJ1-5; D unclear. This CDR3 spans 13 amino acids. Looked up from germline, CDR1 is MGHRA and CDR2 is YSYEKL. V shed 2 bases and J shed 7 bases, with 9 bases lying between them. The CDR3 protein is CASSQSLGQPQHF. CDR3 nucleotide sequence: TGCGCCAGCAGCCAATCGTTGGGCCAGCCCCAGCATTTT.

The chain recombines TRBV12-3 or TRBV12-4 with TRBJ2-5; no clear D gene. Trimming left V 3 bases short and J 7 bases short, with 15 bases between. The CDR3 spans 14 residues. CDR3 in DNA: TGTGCCAGCAGTTTTATAGGGCAGAGAAGGACCCAGTACTTC. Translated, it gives CASSFIGQRRTQYF.

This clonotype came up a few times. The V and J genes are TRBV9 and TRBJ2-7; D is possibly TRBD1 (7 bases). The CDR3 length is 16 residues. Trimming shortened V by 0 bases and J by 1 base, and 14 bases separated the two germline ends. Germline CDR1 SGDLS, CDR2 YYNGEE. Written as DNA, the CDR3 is TGTGCCAGCAGCGTAGACGGAGGGGGCCATTCCTACGAGCAGTACTTC. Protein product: CASSVDGGGHSYEQYF. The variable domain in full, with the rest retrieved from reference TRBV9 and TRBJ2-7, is DSGVTQTPKHLITATGQRVTLRCSPRSGDLSVYWYQQSLDQGLQFLIQYYNGEERAKGNILERFSAQQFPDLHSELNLSSLELGDSALYFCASSVDGGGHSYEQYFGPGTRLTVT.

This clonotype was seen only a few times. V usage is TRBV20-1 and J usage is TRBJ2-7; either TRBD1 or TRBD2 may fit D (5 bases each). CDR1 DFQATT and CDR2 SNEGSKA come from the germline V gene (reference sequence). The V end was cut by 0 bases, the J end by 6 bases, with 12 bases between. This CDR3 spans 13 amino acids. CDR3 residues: CSARDPSGREQYV. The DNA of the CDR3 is TGCAGTGCTAGAGATCCTTCGGGGCGCGAGCAGTACGTC.

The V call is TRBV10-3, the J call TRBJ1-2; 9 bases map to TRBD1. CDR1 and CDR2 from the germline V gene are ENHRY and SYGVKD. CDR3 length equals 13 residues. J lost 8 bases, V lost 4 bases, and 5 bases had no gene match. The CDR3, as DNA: TGTGCCATCAGTGGGGACAGGGAAGACGGCTACACCTTC. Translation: CAISGDREDGYTF.

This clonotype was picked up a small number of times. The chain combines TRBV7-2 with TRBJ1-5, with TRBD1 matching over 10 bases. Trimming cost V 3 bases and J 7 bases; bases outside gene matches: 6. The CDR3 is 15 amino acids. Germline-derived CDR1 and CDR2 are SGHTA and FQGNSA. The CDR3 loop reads CASSFGDRGLQPQHF. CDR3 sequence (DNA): TGTGCCAGCAGCTTTGGGGACAGGGGTTTACAGCCCCAGCATTTT.

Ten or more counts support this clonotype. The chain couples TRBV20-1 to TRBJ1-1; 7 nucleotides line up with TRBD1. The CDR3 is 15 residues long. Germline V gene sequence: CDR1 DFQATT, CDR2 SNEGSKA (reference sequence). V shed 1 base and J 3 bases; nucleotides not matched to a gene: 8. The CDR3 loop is CSARVRDRLYTEAFF. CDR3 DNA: TGCAGTGCTAGAGTGAGGGACAGACTATACACTGAAGCTTTCTTT.

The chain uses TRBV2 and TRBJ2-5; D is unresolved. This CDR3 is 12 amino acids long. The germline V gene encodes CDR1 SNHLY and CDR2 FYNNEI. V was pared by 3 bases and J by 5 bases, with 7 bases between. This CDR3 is CASSEQDETQYF. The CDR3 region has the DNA TGTGCCAGCAGTGAGCAAGACGAGACCCAGTACTTC.

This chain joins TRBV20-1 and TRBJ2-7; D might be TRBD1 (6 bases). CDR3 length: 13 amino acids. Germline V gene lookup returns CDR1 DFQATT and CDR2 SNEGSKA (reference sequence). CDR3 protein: CSARPHGGGHIEV. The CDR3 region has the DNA TGCAGTGCTAGACCCCACGGTGGGGGACACATAGAGGTC.

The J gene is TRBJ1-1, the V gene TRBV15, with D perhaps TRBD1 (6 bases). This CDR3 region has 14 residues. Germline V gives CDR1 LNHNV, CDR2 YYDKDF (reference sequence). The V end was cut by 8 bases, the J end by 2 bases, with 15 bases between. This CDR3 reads CATSGVGDNTEAFF. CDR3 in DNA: TGTGCCACCTCAGGGGTTGGGGACAACACTGAAGCTTTCTTT.

CDR3 protein: CASSPSTVLNEKLFF. CDR3 bases: TGTGCCAGCAGCCCTTCGACAGTCCTTAATGAAAAACTGTTTTTT. The V gene is TRBV7-6, the J gene TRBJ1-4, with a possible D match to TRBD1 (5 bases). This CDR3 contains 15 residues. The ends were cut back, 5 bases at V and 4 bases at J, with 14 bases in the middle. Germline CDR1 is SGHVS and CDR2 is FNYEAQ.

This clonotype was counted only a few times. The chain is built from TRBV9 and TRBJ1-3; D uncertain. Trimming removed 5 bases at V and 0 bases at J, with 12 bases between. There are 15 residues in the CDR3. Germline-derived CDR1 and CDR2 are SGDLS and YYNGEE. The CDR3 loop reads CASSDGRVSGNTIYF. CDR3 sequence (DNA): TGTGCCAGCAGTGATGGGAGGGTCTCTGGAAACACCATATATTTT.

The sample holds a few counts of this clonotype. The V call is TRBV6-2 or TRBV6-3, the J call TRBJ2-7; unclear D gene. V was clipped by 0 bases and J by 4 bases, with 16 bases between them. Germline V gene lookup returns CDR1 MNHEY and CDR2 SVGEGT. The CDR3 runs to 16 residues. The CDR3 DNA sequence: TGTGCCAGCAGTTACTCCTCGAGCTCACAGTGGTACGAGCAGTACTTC. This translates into CASSYSSSSQWYEQYF.

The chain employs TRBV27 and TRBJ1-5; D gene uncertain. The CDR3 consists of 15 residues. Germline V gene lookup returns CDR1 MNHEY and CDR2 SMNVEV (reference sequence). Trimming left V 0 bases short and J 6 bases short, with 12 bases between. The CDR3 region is CASSLSPGPGQPQHF. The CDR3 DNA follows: TGTGCCAGCAGTTTATCTCCAGGCCCAGGTCAGCCCCAGCATTTT.

CDR3: CASSQVSGGSYEQYF. The CDR3, as DNA: TGTGCCAGCAGCCAAGTATCCGGGGGCTCCTACGAGCAGTACTTC. The chain couples TRBV3-1 to TRBJ2-7, with a possible D match to TRBD2 (6 bases). Germline CDR1 and CDR2: LGHDT and YNNKEL (reference sequence). The V gene lost 1 base and the J gene lost 0 bases, with 10 bases spanning the gap. There are 15 residues in the CDR3.

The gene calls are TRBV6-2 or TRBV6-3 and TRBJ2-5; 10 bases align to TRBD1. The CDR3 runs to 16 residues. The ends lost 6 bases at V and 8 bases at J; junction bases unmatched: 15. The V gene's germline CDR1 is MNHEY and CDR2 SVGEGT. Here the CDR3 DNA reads TGTGCCAGCAGCCCCGACGCCGGGACAGGGGAGTATACCCAGTACTTC. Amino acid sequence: CASSPDAGTGEYTQYF.